What follows are 19 T cell receptor beta chains derived from one specimen sequenced in a study of PD-L1 blockade in urothelial cancer. Clones were sequenced by immunoSEQ multiplex PCR, and TCRdb holds only the in-frame ones, with some missing. The table has some 80,000 clones, about nine tenths seen once; the top ten hold approximately 6%. The sequences come from PBMCs, collected around atezolizumab (anti-PD-L1) treatment. The receptors come from a woman aged 70-85 years with urothelial cancer.

This sequence joins TRBV15 and TRBJ2-3; 14 nucleotides line up with TRBD2. Trimming at V came to 0 bases and at J to 6 bases, leaving 11 bases not matched to a gene. The V gene's germline CDR1 is LNHNV and CDR2 YYDKDF (reference sequence). The CDR3 consists of 19 residues. CDR3 bases: TGTGCCACCAGCAGAGATAAAATCGGACTAGCGGGAGGATGGGATACGCAGTATTTT. This encodes CATSRDKIGLAGGWDTQYF.

J is TRBJ2-7 and V is TRBV9; TRBD2 aligns across 7 bases. The ends lost 0 bases at V and 3 bases at J; junction bases unmatched: 3. The CDR3 runs to 14 residues. Germline-derived CDR1 and CDR2 are SGDLS and YYNGEE. The CDR3 sequence: CASSVGGGRYEQYF. The CDR3 DNA reads as TGTGCCAGCAGCGTAGGGGGGGGACGCTACGAGCAGTACTTC.

The chain has TRBV7-8 and TRBJ2-1; 14 bases fit TRBD2. V lost 5 bases and J lost 9; bases outside the gene matches: 9. The germline gives CDR1 SGHVS, CDR2 FQNEAQ. The CDR3 is made up of 16 amino acids. CDR3 bases: TGTGCCAGCAGCCCGGGCGGGACTAGCGGGAGAGGTGAGCAGTTCTTC. As protein: CASSPGGTSGRGEQFF.

This chain uses TRBV4-3 with TRBJ2-7, with TRBD1 identical over 8 bases. V shed 1 base, J shed 3 bases, and the junction held 11 bases outside the gene matches. This CDR3 is 17 amino acids long. Germline assignment: CDR1 LGHNA and CDR2 YSLEER. The CDR3 bases are TGCGCCAGCAGCCAAGTCAAAGGGACAGGCTTAAGCTACGAGCAGTACTTC. It specifies CASSQVKGTGLSYEQYF.

On this clone: The junction shows a germline mismatch at one end, possibly a read error. The rearrangement links TRBV19 to TRBJ1-1; D is possibly TRBD1 (5 bases). CDR1 is LNHDA, CDR2 SQIVND, per germline (reference sequence). This CDR3 comprises 12 residues. Here the CDR3 DNA reads TGTGCCAGTAGGATAGGCGACAGTGAAGCTTTCTTT. Its protein is CASRIGDSEAFF.

The rearrangement uses TRBV27 and TRBJ1-2; maybe TRBD1 (5 bases). CDR3 length: 16 residues. The ends were cut back, 6 bases at V and 0 bases at J, with 17 bases in the middle. Germline V gene sequence: CDR1 MNHEY, CDR2 SMNVEV (reference sequence). The CDR3 region is CASRLFGGAANYGYTF. DNA of the CDR3: TGTGCCAGCAGGCTATTCGGTGGGGCCGCTAACTATGGCTACACCTTC.

The chain has TRBV6-5 and TRBJ1-2; TRBD1 agrees at 8 bases. CDR1 is MNHEY, CDR2 SVGAGI, per germline. This CDR3 is 12 amino acids long. V gave up 5 bases and J gave up 7 bases; unmatched junction bases: 3. CDR3 amino acids: CASSPGGSGYTF. DNA for the CDR3: TGTGCCAGCAGTCCAGGGGGCAGTGGCTACACCTTC.

The chain couples TRBV19 to TRBJ1-5, with a tentative D call TRBD1 (5 bases). V shed 1 base and J shed 4 bases, with 17 bases lying between them. The V gene's germline CDR1 is LNHDA and CDR2 SQIVND (reference sequence). The CDR3 has 17 residues. The CDR3 is CASSIVRGSGINQPQHF. CDR3 bases: TGTGCCAGTAGTATAGTGCGGGGGAGCGGCATTAATCAGCCCCAGCATTTT.

V gene TRBV6-1 combines with J gene TRBJ2-3; D remains unclear. The ends were cut back, 2 bases at V and 6 bases at J, with 21 bases in the middle. The CDR3 consists of 17 residues. Germline CDR1 is MNHNS and CDR2 is SASEGT. The CDR3 sequence is CASSESVSENYGDTQYF. CDR3 DNA: TGTGCCAGCAGTGAATCCGTCTCTGAGAACTACGGGGATACGCAGTATTTT.

The chain is built from TRBV4-3 and TRBJ2-1; D is perhaps TRBD1 (6 bases). V gave up 4 bases and J gave up 0 bases, with 10 bases separating them. Germline CDR1 LGHNA, CDR2 YSLEER. This CDR3 contains 15 residues. CDR3 residues: CASSRTGSSYNEQFF. The DNA for the CDR3 is TGCGCCAGCAGCCGAACAGGGAGCTCCTACAATGAGCAGTTCTTC.

J is TRBJ2-1 and V is TRBV15, with 11 bases matching TRBD2. This CDR3 is built from 16 residues. V was clipped by 2 bases and J by 4 bases; unmatched bases: 4. Per germline, CDR1 LNHNV and CDR2 YYDKDF (reference sequence). The CDR3 DNA sequence: TGTGCCACCAGCAGACGACTAGCGGGATATTACAATGAGCAGTTCTTC. It is translated as CATSRRLAGYYNEQFF. The whole variable domain, remainder taken from reference TRBV15 and TRBJ2-1, is DAMVIQNPRYQVTQFGKPVTLSCSQTLNHNVMYWYQQKSSQAPKLLFHYYDKDFNNEADTPDNFQSRRPNTSFCFLDIRSPGLGDTAMYLCATSRRLAGYYNEQFFGPGTRLTVL.

The chain has TRBV6-1 and TRBJ2-3; the match to TRBD2 covers 7 bases. V lost 4 bases and J lost 0; bases outside the gene matches: 10. This CDR3 has 17 amino acids. Germline lookup yields CDR1 MNHNS and CDR2 SASEGT. CDR3 protein: CASSALLAGASTDTQYF. DNA for the CDR3: TGTGCCAGCAGTGCTCTCTTAGCGGGCGCTAGCACAGATACGCAGTATTTT.

The rearrangement uses TRBV30 and TRBJ2-2; D call uncertain. Trimming cost V 3 bases and J 4 bases, with 9 bases left between them. Germline values: CDR1 GTSNPN, CDR2 SVGIG (reference sequence). This CDR3 is built from 13 residues. The CDR3 reads CAWRTGFTGELFF. CDR3 bases: TGTGCCTGGAGGACTGGGTTCACCGGGGAGCTGTTTTTT.

This rearrangement joins TRBV28 to TRBJ1-2; 8 bases are a match to TRBD1. The junction had 9 bases not matched to a gene; V was cut back by 5 bases and J by 7 bases. Per the germline V gene, CDR1 is MDHEN and CDR2 is SYDVKM. This CDR3 has 14 amino acids. DNA of the CDR3: TGTGCCAGCAGTCCCCTGGACAGGGTATCTGGCTACACCTTC. Translation: CASSPLDRVSGYTF.

This clone was counted between two and nine times. The rearrangement links TRBV5-1 to TRBJ1-2; no firm D call. V was shortened by 2 bases and J by 3 bases, with 8 bases between the two germline ends. Germline V gene data show CDR1 as SGHRS and CDR2 as YFSETQ. CDR3 length: 13 amino acids. DNA for the CDR3: TGCGCCAGCAGCTTCGACGGAGACTATGGCTACACCTTC. This codes for CASSFDGDYGYTF.

The chain couples TRBV7-3 to TRBJ2-5; 9 nucleotides align to TRBD2. Germline trimming cut 5 bases from V and 5 bases from J; bases unmatched to any gene: 9. Germline V gene sequence: CDR1 SGHTA, CDR2 FQGTGA. The CDR3 covers 15 residues. The CDR3 loop reads CASSLNSGSGETQYF. The DNA of the CDR3 is TGTGCCAGCAGCCTCAATAGCGGGAGCGGGGAGACCCAGTACTTC.

This sequence joins TRBV9 and TRBJ1-1; a weak D match, TRBD1 (5 bases). Germline CDR1 is SGDLS and CDR2 is YYNGEE. Between the trimmed V and J ends, which lost 3 bases and 4 bases, there was a span of 13 bases. The CDR3 length is 14 residues. The CDR3 region has the DNA TGTGCCAGCAGCGGACAGCATCCCTCCACTGAAGCTTTCTTT. Amino acid sequence: CASSGQHPSTEAFF.

The J gene is TRBJ2-4, the V gene TRBV6-1; 9 bases match TRBD1. The V gene end was trimmed by 3 bases and the J gene end by 4 bases; junction bases not matched to a gene: 7. The CDR3 totals 16 residues. CDR1 is MNHNS and CDR2 is SASEGT in the germline V gene. CDR3 loop: CASSDLRDREKNIQYF. The CDR3 coding sequence is TGTGCCAGCAGTGATCTCCGGGACAGGGAAAAAAACATTCAGTACTTC.

The V and J genes are TRBV5-1 and TRBJ2-5, with no clear D. V lost 4 bases, J lost 1 base, and 8 bases lay in between. The germline CDR1 and CDR2 sequences are SGHRS and YFSETQ. This CDR3 is built from 13 residues. The CDR3 DNA follows: TGCGCCAGCAGCCCTCAAGCCCAAGAGACCCAGTACTTC. Protein: CASSPQAQETQYF. Looking up the rest from reference TRBV5-1 and TRBJ2-5 gives the full variable domain: KAGVTQTPRYLIKTRGQQVTLSCSPISGHRSVSWYQQTPGQGLQFLFEYFSETQRNKGNFPGRFSGRQFSNSRSEMNVSTLELGDSALYLCASSPQAQETQYFGPGTRLLVL.